The 10 T cell receptor beta chains reported below all come from one sample, sequenced in a study of blood T cell repertoires in COVID-19 (dated by TCRdb to the early 2020s). Library preparation used the immunoSEQ multiplex PCR assay. TCRdb limited this immuneACCESS table to in-frame rearrangements with V and J called. A share of clones is missing; checked studies link under half to unresolved V genes, and the rest is unexplained. The sample table records about 99,000 clones; around 83% of these occur just once. 3% to 4% of the sample goes to the ten largest clones. The source material was peripheral blood. These receptors originate from a woman older than 75 with active or convalescent COVID-19.

This chain joins TRBV5-1 and TRBJ2-3; a possible D gene is TRBD2 (6 bases). V gave up 0 bases and J gave up 2 bases, with 19 bases separating them. The CDR3 is made up of 18 amino acids. Germline lookup yields CDR1 SGHRS and CDR2 YFSETQ. This CDR3 reads CASSLAGASDFSTDTQYF. Written as DNA, the CDR3 is TGCGCCAGCAGCTTGGCCGGGGCTAGCGATTTCTCCACAGATACGCAGTATTTT. Full variable domain (outside the CDR3, taken from reference TRBV5-1 and TRBJ2-3): KAGVTQTPRYLIKTRGQQVTLSCSPISGHRSVSWYQQTPGQGLQFLFEYFSETQRNKGNFPGRFSGRQFSNSRSEMNVSTLELGDSALYLCASSLAGASDFSTDTQYFGPGTRLTVL.

The chain uses TRBV2 and TRBJ1-2, with D hard to call. The CDR3 covers 12 residues. Germline CDR1 is SNHLY and CDR2 is FYNNEI. With 7 bases removed from V and 7 bases from J, the gap between germline ends came to 13 bases. The CDR3 bases are TGTGCCAGCAAGCCGAGGGTCCGTGGCTACACCTTC. Translating it yields CASKPRVRGYTF.

The V call is TRBV5-1, the J call TRBJ2-2, with 10 bases aligning to TRBD2. The germline V gene has CDR1 SGHRS and CDR2 YFSETQ. The CDR3 runs to 18 residues. J lost 3 bases, V lost 0 bases, and 8 bases had no gene match. The CDR3 loop reads CASSLDLAGDSYTGELFF. The CDR3 coding sequence is TGCGCCAGCAGCTTGGATCTAGCGGGAGATTCGTACACCGGGGAGCTGTTTTTT.

CDR3 protein: CASSPWEGGLYEQYF. The CDR3 DNA reads TGTGCCAGCAGCCCGTGGGAGGGGGGGTTATACGAGCAGTACTTC. The gene calls are TRBV7-9 and TRBJ2-7; D is perhaps TRBD2 (7 bases). This CDR3 comprises 15 residues. The germline V gene has CDR1 SEHNR and CDR2 FQNEAQ (reference sequence). Trimming took off 5 bases at V and 4 bases at J, with 18 bases between the two ends.

The chain links TRBV9 to TRBJ2-2; 8 bases line up with TRBD2. Germline CDR1 and CDR2: SGDLS and YYNGEE. The CDR3 is made up of 13 amino acids. The J segment lost 5 bases and the V segment lost 4 bases, leaving 1 base of the junction unmatched. The CDR3 DNA reads TGTGCCAGCAGCCCGGGAGGGACCGGGGAGCTGTTTTTT. This gives the protein CASSPGGTGELFF.

The chain recombines TRBV28 with TRBJ1-5; D might be TRBD1 (6 bases). Trimming took 5 bases from V and 4 from J, leaving 15 bases between them. Germline-derived CDR1 and CDR2 are MDHEN and SYDVKM. The CDR3 spans 15 residues. CDR3 DNA sequence: TGTGCCAGCAGTGTCGACAGGATCGGAAATCAGCCCCAGCATTTT. Amino acids: CASSVDRIGNQPQHF.

The chain is built from TRBV5-1 and TRBJ2-5, with D unclear. Per germline, CDR1 SGHRS and CDR2 YFSETQ. The CDR3 length is 13 residues. V was pared by 1 base and J by 5 bases, with 9 bases between. CDR3 in DNA: TGCGCCAGCAGCTTGCGTCTTTTGGAGACCCAGTACTTC. Translation gives CASSLRLLETQYF.

This chain uses TRBV28 with TRBJ2-2; D ambiguous. The germline CDR1 and CDR2 sequences are MDHEN and SYDVKM. V was cut by 3 bases and J by 2 bases, with 10 bases left in between. The CDR3 totals 15 residues. The CDR3 sequence is CASSFRSTNTGELFF. CDR3 sequence (DNA): TGTGCCAGCAGTTTTCGGAGTACTAACACCGGGGAGCTGTTTTTT.

This chain links TRBV5-1 with TRBJ2-1; 16 bases agree with TRBD2. Germline V gene sequence: CDR1 SGHRS, CDR2 YFSETQ. The junction had 3 bases not matched to a gene; V was cut back by 2 bases and J by 4 bases. CDR3 length equals 17 residues. CDR3 in amino acids: CASSLSGLAGGYNEQFF. The CDR3 region has the DNA TGCGCCAGCAGCTTATCGGGACTAGCGGGGGGGTACAATGAGCAGTTCTTC.

This rearrangement joins TRBV4-1 to TRBJ2-3; 10 bases are a match to TRBD2. The CDR3 loop spans 13 amino acids. Germline assignment: CDR1 MGHRA and CDR2 YSYEKL. The V gene end was trimmed by 10 bases and the J gene end by 13 bases; junction bases not matched to a gene: 14. CDR3 in amino acids: CANQAGGRLTEYF. The CDR3 DNA follows: TGCGCCAACCAAGCGGGGGGGCGTCTTACCGAGTATTTT.